This TCR beta chain was recorded in a study of cytomegalovirus exposure and HLA in healthy donors. CDR3 length: 14 residues. Germline assignment: CDR1 SNHLY and CDR2 FYNNEI. Trimming took 5 bases from V and 2 from J, leaving 10 bases between them. The PCR ran on 60 Vbeta and 13 Jbeta primers. Assay used: immunoSEQ multiplex PCR; TCRdb lists only in-frame clones, some missing. This sample has about 150,000 clones, with 65% to 85% found just once. Sequencing used PBMCs. This chain links TRBV2 with TRBJ1-3, with D uncertain. This clonotype originated in a woman aged 40 to 50 in good health and CMV-seropositive. CDR3 residues: CASSPTSTGNTIYF. The CDR3 DNA reads TGTGCCAGCAGTCCAACGAGTACTGGAAACACCATATATTTT.